Listed below are T cell receptor beta chains from one sample, sequenced in a study of shared clonotypes between healthy human individuals. Clones were sequenced by immunoSEQ multiplex PCR, and TCRdb holds only the in-frame ones, with some missing. The top ten clones hold around 0.057% of a sample with roughly 640,000 clones, roughly 97% of them seen once. Sequencing was carried out using naive CD4+ T cells sorted from blood. These receptors originate from a woman aged 30 to 39 in good health. CDR3s include the opening cysteine and the closing phenylalanine or tryptophan. D genes are given only for firm matches. Expanded clones are given a class, and other clones once, few, many or no size at all.

J gene,CDR3 length,clone size,V gene,D gene,CDR3 DNA,CDR3 protein
TRBJ2-5,15,NA,TRBV6-6,NA,TGTGCCAGCAGTCCACCGGGGACCCACCAAGAGACCCAGTACTTC,CASSPPGTHQETQYF
TRBJ2-7,15,once,TRBV4-1,TRBD2,TGCGCCAGCAGCCAAACTAGCGGGAGTGCCTACGAGCAGTACTTC,CASSQTSGSAYEQYF
TRBJ2-7,14,NA,TRBV10-3,TRBD1,TGTGCCATCAGGGCCAGGCAGGGGGCGGGTGAGCAGTACTTC,CAIRARQGAGEQYF
TRBJ2-7,15,NA,TRBV6-5,NA,TGTGCCAGCAGTTATTCATCCCGGGGACCAAACGAGCAGTACTTC,CASSYSSRGPNEQYF
TRBJ2-3,19,NA,TRBV7-7,TRBD2,TGTGCCAGCAGCCCAGGCGGGACTAGCGGGAGAGGGGGGACAGATACGCAGTATTTT,CASSPGGTSGRGGTDTQYF
TRBJ2-7,11,NA,TRBV15,NA,TGTGCCACCCGGGCGGGAAGGGAGCGGTACTTC,CATRAGRERYF
TRBJ1-1,12,NA,TRBV10-3,NA,TGTGCCGCCAAGGGGACCGCCACTGAAGCTTTCTTT,CAAKGTATEAFF
TRBJ2-1,14,NA,TRBV6-1,NA,TGTGCCAGCAGTGGGGCGGACTCCTACAATGAGCAGTTCTTC,CASSGADSYNEQFF
TRBJ2-7,13,NA,TRBV6-5,NA,TGTGCCAGCAGGCCCCCGGGTTGGGGGGAGCAGTACTTC,CASRPPGWGEQYF
TRBJ2-7,13,once,TRBV28,NA,TGTGCCAGCAGTGGGGGGACAGTTTACGAGCAGTACTTC,CASSGGTVYEQYF
TRBJ2-1,15,NA,TRBV19,TRBD2,TGTGCCAGTACGACGGTGGCGGGAGGGTACAATGAGCAGTTCTTC,CASTTVAGGYNEQFF
TRBJ1-1,17,NA,TRBV27,NA,TGTGCCAGCAGTTTCAGCGGGGCACGGACACTTGGCTCAGAAGCTTTCTTT,CASSFSGARTLGSEAFF
TRBJ2-1,14,once,TRBV5-1,NA,TGCGCCAGCAAAGAGAACTACCCCGGCAATGAGCAGTTCTTC,CASKENYPGNEQFF
TRBJ2-2,15,NA,TRBV5-1,NA,TGCGCCAGCAGCTTGGGGCAGCCGAACACCGGGGAGCTGTTTTTT,CASSLGQPNTGELFF
TRBJ2-2,15,NA,TRBV7-2,TRBD2,TGTGCCAGCAGCCTTTCTAGCGGGAACACCGGGGAGCTGTTTTTT,CASSLSSGNTGELFF
TRBJ2-1,13,NA,TRBV7-9,TRBD1,TGTGCCAGCAGCCCACCGGGACAGCATGAGCAGTTCTTC,CASSPPGQHEQFF
TRBJ2-6,16,NA,TRBV28,NA,TGTGCCAGCAGTTTACGATACCCCTCTGGGGCCAACGTCCTGACTTTC,CASSLRYPSGANVLTF
TRBJ2-1,15,NA,TRBV28,NA,TGTGCCAGCAGTTCGATTACAGGCCCTTACAATGAGCAGTTCTTC,CASSSITGPYNEQFF
TRBJ2-1,16,NA,TRBV6-5,NA,TGTGCCAGCAGTTACTCGATGGCGGGGCTCAACAATGAGCAGTTCTTC,CASSYSMAGLNNEQFF
TRBJ2-1,15,NA,TRBV4-1,TRBD2,TGCGCCAGCAGCCCCCGACTAGCGGGATGGGATGAGCAGTTCTTC,CASSPRLAGWDEQFF
TRBJ2-2,16,NA,TRBV5-1,TRBD1,TGCGCCAGCAGCTTTAGTCAGGGGGCTTTCACCGGGGAGCTGTTTTTT,CASSFSQGAFTGELFF
TRBJ2-1,15,NA,TRBV6-1,TRBD1,TGTGCCAGCAGTGCGGACAGGGGATTCGACAATGAGCAGTTCTTC,CASSADRGFDNEQFF
TRBJ2-7,17,NA,TRBV27,TRBD2,TGTGCCAGCAGTCCTTTATTTAGCGGGAGGGCCACATACGAGCAGTACTTC,CASSPLFSGRATYEQYF
TRBJ1-5,17,NA,TRBV28,TRBD1,TGTGCCAGCACCCTCTGGACAGGGGGCCGGGGCAATCAGCCCCAGCATTTT,CASTLWTGGRGNQPQHF
TRBJ2-1,14,NA,TRBV11-2,TRBD2,TGTGCCAGCCGCGGGAGGCCCTCCTACAATGAGCAGTTCTTC,CASRGRPSYNEQFF
TRBJ2-2,15,NA,TRBV2,NA,TGTGCCAGCAGTGGGGCGGCGGGACGGACCGGGGAGCTGTTTTTT,CASSGAAGRTGELFF
TRBJ2-7,16,NA,TRBV7-8,NA,TGTGCCAGCAGCTTAATCTCCGGGACTCCCAGCTACGAGCAGTACTTC,CASSLISGTPSYEQYF
TRBJ1-1,15,NA,TRBV13,NA,TGTGCCAGCAGCACCCAGCGTGGGGGGAACACTGAAGCTTTCTTT,CASSTQRGGNTEAFF
TRBJ1-4,13,few,TRBV6-1,NA,TGTGCCAGCACCGAAGCGGGGATCAAAGGGTCGTTTTTT,CASTEAGIKGSFF
TRBJ1-5,15,NA,TRBV28,TRBD1,TGTGCCAGCAGTTACCCAGGGGGTGGCAATCAGCCCCAGCATTTT,CASSYPGGGNQPQHF
TRBJ2-1,14,NA,TRBV2,NA,TGTGCCAGCATAACGGCGGAACAGCCCCATGAGCAGTTCTTC,CASITAEQPHEQFF
TRBJ2-7,13,NA,TRBV19,TRBD1,TGTGCCAGTAGCAACAGGGGCGGCGACGAGCAGTACTTC,CASSNRGGDEQYF
TRBJ2-5,15,NA,TRBV6-1,NA,TGTGCCAGCAGTGGTCAACGAATGCTGCAAGAGACCCAGTACTTC,CASSGQRMLQETQYF
TRBJ1-3,15,NA,TRBV7-2,NA,TGTGCCAGCAGCCCGCAGGGGCTCGCTGGAAACACCATATATTTT,CASSPQGLAGNTIYF
TRBJ2-1,17,NA,TRBV28,TRBD2,TGTGCCAGCACCCCCAGGCTCGGGACTAGCGGCTACAATGAGCAGTTCTTC,CASTPRLGTSGYNEQFF
TRBJ2-7,14,NA,TRBV6-1,TRBD2,TGTGCCAGTGAGTCGGGGGAGCGGGAGGGCGGGCAGTACTTC,CASESGEREGGQYF
TRBJ1-1,17,NA,TRBV5-1,TRBD1,TGCGCCAGCAGCGGGACATCGACAGGGGGCGCGGGTACTGAAGCTTTCTTT,CASSGTSTGGAGTEAFF
TRBJ2-7,15,once,TRBV18,NA,TGTGCCAGCTCACCCAGTTCGGTAGCGGAGTACGAGCAGTACTTC,CASSPSSVAEYEQYF
TRBJ2-7,12,NA,TRBV19,TRBD2,TGTGCCAGTAGTGAGGCGACTAGCAAGCAGTACTTC,CASSEATSKQYF
TRBJ1-1,11,NA,TRBV2,NA,TGTGCCAGCAACGGAAACACTGAAGCTTTCTTT,CASNGNTEAFF
TRBJ1-2,14,NA,TRBV18,NA,TGTGCCAGCTCACCAGAGCGGGGGCCCGAGGGCTACACCTTC,CASSPERGPEGYTF
TRBJ1-2,13,NA,TRBV6-5,TRBD1,TGTGCCAGCAGGGGACAGGGCATCTATGGCTACACCTTC,CASRGQGIYGYTF
TRBJ1-6,19,NA,TRBV21-1,NA,TGTGCCAGCAGCAAACCCAGACTCTGGAAGAGCTCCTATAATTCACCCCTCCACTTT,CASSKPRLWKSSYNSPLHF
TRBJ2-1,13,NA,TRBV7-9,NA,TGTGCCAGCAGCTTCGCGCCGGGTCATGAGCAGTTCTTC,CASSFAPGHEQFF
TRBJ2-7,16,NA,TRBV6-5,NA,TGTGCCAGCAGTTACCGCGGGACCGACCTTAGGGGCGAGCAGTACTTC,CASSYRGTDLRGEQYF
TRBJ2-3,18,NA,TRBV28,NA,TGTGCCAGCAGTTTCCACGCCAAGGGGCCTAAGAGCACAGATACGCAGTATTTT,CASSFHAKGPKSTDTQYF
TRBJ1-5,15,NA,TRBV19,NA,TGTGCCAGTAGCTTCACCACGGGGGAAAGACAGCCCCAGCATTTT,CASSFTTGERQPQHF
TRBJ2-7,15,NA,TRBV5-1,TRBD1,TGCGCCAGCAGCTTGGGGACAGGGTATGGCTACGAGCAGTACTTC,CASSLGTGYGYEQYF
TRBJ2-2,14,NA,TRBV10-2,NA,TGCGCCAGCAGTGCCGGTTTCCTCACCGGGGAGCTGTTTTTT,CASSAGFLTGELFF